A single T cell receptor (beta chain) is shown here with its context. No antigen is known for it. These data belong to a study of T cells after yellow fever vaccination. Overall study results and limits: Reappearing after the booster were most of the clones from primary vaccination (roughly 95% CD4, around 88% CD8). On re-exposure, the response was weaker but peaked faster, at day 5 versus 15.

The CDR3 extends over 16 amino acids. The ends were cut back, 0 bases at V and 1 base at J, with 9 bases in the middle. Germline V gene lookup returns CDR1 LGHNA and CDR2 YSLEER. TCR cDNA, made by 5'RACE template switching, carried an added universal primer site and UMIs. TCRdb re-called the 5' RACE reads with MiXCR, one entry per CDR3 protein. The repertoire consists of under 550,000 distinct CDR3 sequences, with around a fifth occurring once and the leading ten covering less than 20%. This receptor was obtained from a man aged 18 to 29 who received the YFV17D yellow fever vaccine. The material was PBMCs, obtained roughly 20 days after the first yellow fever vaccination. This chain joins TRBV4-3 and TRBJ2-2; no definite D call. The CDR3 reads CASSQDARMNTGELFF. Written as DNA, the CDR3 is TGCGCCAGCAGCCAAGATGCCAGGATGAACACCGGGGAGCTGTTTTTT.